This TCR beta chain was sequenced in a study of shared clonotypes between healthy human individuals. A note on this clone: What it recognizes is unknown.

The CDR3 is 14 residues long. Trimming took off 5 bases at V and 7 bases at J, with 14 bases between the two ends. Germline V gene lookup returns CDR1 LNHDA and CDR2 SQIVND (reference sequence). The study's findings and limits: When compared with the clonotypes that were shared by all four sorted-subset donors, the non-shared clonotypes turned out to have lower generation probabilities.

Investigators divided CD4+ cells into CD45RA+ naive and CD45RA-negative memory subsets. Sequenced by immunoSEQ multiplex PCR; TCRdb stores in-frame clones only, minus some. The sample consists of roughly 2 million clones, 95% of them appearing once. The chain uses TRBV19 and TRBJ1-4, with D possibly matching TRBD1 (6 bases). Sequencing was done on a sample of naive CD4+ T cells sorted from blood. Specified subset: CD45RA+ positively selected. The clonotype was recovered from a young man in good health. CDR3 amino acids: CASSPGTPPEKLFF. For the CDR3, the DNA is TGTGCCAGTAGTCCCGGGACACCGCCTGAAAAACTGTTTTTT.